This is a list of T cell receptor beta chains from one sample in a study of blood T cell repertoires in COVID-19. Libraries were prepared by immunoSEQ multiplex PCR; TCRdb keeps only in-frame clonotypes and omits some of them. The sample has about 76,000 clones, 90% to 95% seen once; the top ten hold around 5.4%. The sequencing sample was made of peripheral blood. These receptors were collected from a human donor in a cohort sampled during active COVID-19. Both conserved end residues are part of each CDR3. Each record gives: V gene, D gene, clone size, J gene, CDR3 DNA, CDR3 protein. D genes are given only for firm matches. Expanded clones get a size class; other rows say once, few or many, or leave the size out.

v_gene: TRBV5-6
d_gene: TRBD2
abundance: NA
j_gene: TRBJ2-4
CDR3nt: TGTGCCAGCAGCTGGGGGGGAGAAAACATTCAGTACTTC
CDR3aa: CASSWGGENIQYF

v_gene: TRBV5-1
d_gene: NA
abundance: NA
j_gene: TRBJ2-3
CDR3nt: TGCGCCAGCAGCTTAGGGGGAACAGATACGCAGTATTTT
CDR3aa: CASSLGGTDTQYF

v_gene: TRBV27
d_gene: TRBD1
abundance: NA
j_gene: TRBJ1-6
CDR3nt: TGTGCCAGCAGCTCCGGGACAGGGGGCAATTCACCCCTCCACTTT
CDR3aa: CASSSGTGGNSPLHF

v_gene: TRBV7-2
d_gene: NA
abundance: NA
j_gene: TRBJ1-2
CDR3nt: TGTGCCAGCAGCTTAGTAGAGACTGGGTATGGCTACACCTTC
CDR3aa: CASSLVETGYGYTF

v_gene: TRBV6-6
d_gene: NA
abundance: NA
j_gene: TRBJ2-2
CDR3nt: TGTGCCAGCAACCCCGCGACAGCGAACACCGGGGAGCTGTTTTTT
CDR3aa: CASNPATANTGELFF

v_gene: TRBV27
d_gene: TRBD1
abundance: NA
j_gene: TRBJ1-1
CDR3nt: TGTGCCAGCAGCACATGGACTCGAACAGGGGTGAACACTGAAGCTTTCTTT
CDR3aa: CASSTWTRTGVNTEAFF

v_gene: TRBV30
d_gene: NA
abundance: NA
j_gene: TRBJ1-1
CDR3nt: TGTGCCTATGAACGGGGGAATGGAGCTTTCTTT
CDR3aa: CAYERGNGAFF

v_gene: TRBV7-3
d_gene: TRBD1
abundance: NA
j_gene: TRBJ2-2
CDR3nt: TGTGCCAGCAGCACACGACAGGGGGCAGAGACCGGGGAGCTGTTTTTT
CDR3aa: CASSTRQGAETGELFF

v_gene: TRBV18
d_gene: TRBD2
abundance: NA
j_gene: TRBJ2-7
CDR3nt: TGTGCCAGCTCACCAGCGGGGGAGTACGAGCAGTACTTC
CDR3aa: CASSPAGEYEQYF

v_gene: TRBV5-4
d_gene: TRBD2
abundance: few
j_gene: TRBJ2-2
CDR3nt: TGTGCCAGCAGCCAGACTAGCGGGGGCAACACCGGGGAGCTGTTTTTT
CDR3aa: CASSQTSGGNTGELFF

v_gene: TRBV27
d_gene: NA
abundance: NA
j_gene: TRBJ1-2
CDR3nt: TGTGCCAGCAGTTTAGGTGGGGCCGGTGGCTACACCTTC
CDR3aa: CASSLGGAGGYTF

v_gene: TRBV11-2
d_gene: TRBD1
abundance: NA
j_gene: TRBJ2-7
CDR3nt: TGTGCCAGCAGCTTGGGCCCTCACAGGGGGTTTGTCTACGAGCAGTACTTC
CDR3aa: CASSLGPHRGFVYEQYF

v_gene: TRBV11-2
d_gene: TRBD1
abundance: NA
j_gene: TRBJ2-7
CDR3nt: TGTGCCAGCAGCGCACAGGGGATAAATGGCGAGCAGTACTTC
CDR3aa: CASSAQGINGEQYF

v_gene: TRBV15
d_gene: NA
abundance: NA
j_gene: TRBJ1-3
CDR3nt: TGTGCCACCAGCAGAGGATTGGCCGGGATCCTAAACACCATATATTTT
CDR3aa: CATSRGLAGILNTIYF

v_gene: TRBV6-6
d_gene: NA
abundance: NA
j_gene: TRBJ2-7
CDR3nt: TGTGCCAGCAGTTATAGGGTAGCGTACGAGCAGTACTTC
CDR3aa: CASSYRVAYEQYF

v_gene: TRBV7-2
d_gene: TRBD1
abundance: NA
j_gene: TRBJ2-7
CDR3nt: TGTGCCAGCAGCTTAGACAGGGGTTACGAGCAGTACTTC
CDR3aa: CASSLDRGYEQYF

v_gene: TRBV5-1
d_gene: TRBD2
abundance: NA
j_gene: TRBJ2-1
CDR3nt: TGCGCCAGCAGCTCGACCGACAGAAAGCGGCTAGCGGGGATGCAGTTCTTC
CDR3aa: CASSSTDRKRLAGMQFF

v_gene: TRBV19
d_gene: TRBD1
abundance: NA
j_gene: TRBJ1-5
CDR3nt: TGTGCCAGTAGCCTCGGGACAGCGTATAGCAATCAGCCCCAGCATTTT
CDR3aa: CASSLGTAYSNQPQHF

v_gene: TRBV4-2
d_gene: NA
abundance: NA
j_gene: TRBJ2-7
CDR3nt: TGTGCCAGCAGCCAAGTGGGGGGGGCTAGCTCCTACGAGCAGTACTTC
CDR3aa: CASSQVGGASSYEQYF

v_gene: TRBV12-5
d_gene: NA
abundance: NA
j_gene: TRBJ1-5
CDR3nt: TGTGCTAGTGGTTTGTGGACAAGTAGCAATCAGCCCCAGCATTTT
CDR3aa: CASGLWTSSNQPQHF

v_gene: TRBV7-2
d_gene: TRBD2
abundance: NA
j_gene: TRBJ2-3
CDR3nt: TGTGCCAGCAGCTTCGGGACTAGCGGGGGGCCGTTGGATACGCAGTATTTT
CDR3aa: CASSFGTSGGPLDTQYF

v_gene: TRBV4-1
d_gene: TRBD1
abundance: NA
j_gene: TRBJ1-5
CDR3nt: TGCGCCAGCAGCCAAGATTCGACAGGGGACAATCAGCCCCAGCATTTT
CDR3aa: CASSQDSTGDNQPQHF

v_gene: TRBV7-6
d_gene: TRBD1
abundance: NA
j_gene: TRBJ2-1
CDR3nt: TGTGCCAGCAGCTTACCGACCGGGACAGGGGGCTCCAATGAGCAGTTCTTC
CDR3aa: CASSLPTGTGGSNEQFF

v_gene: TRBV6-2/TRBV6-3
d_gene: NA
abundance: NA
j_gene: TRBJ2-7
CDR3nt: TGTGCCAGCAGTTACGGGGTTGCGGGTCGCCGATCCAAATACGAGCAGTACTTC
CDR3aa: CASSYGVAGRRSKYEQYF

v_gene: TRBV4-2
d_gene: TRBD2
abundance: NA
j_gene: TRBJ2-1
CDR3nt: TGTGCCAGCAGACGGACTAGCGGGGAGTACAATGAGCAGTTCTTC
CDR3aa: CASRRTSGEYNEQFF

v_gene: TRBV2
d_gene: TRBD2
abundance: NA
j_gene: TRBJ2-1
CDR3nt: TGTGCCAGCAGTAGGCTAGCGGGGGGAAACAATGAGCAGTTCTTC
CDR3aa: CASSRLAGGNNEQFF

v_gene: TRBV4-2
d_gene: TRBD1
abundance: NA
j_gene: TRBJ1-4
CDR3nt: TGTGCCAGCAGCCGTGAGACAGGGGTAGGAGAAAAACTGTTTTTT
CDR3aa: CASSRETGVGEKLFF

v_gene: TRBV12-3/TRBV12-4
d_gene: NA
abundance: NA
j_gene: TRBJ2-7
CDR3nt: TGTGCCAGCAGTTTCACGGGGTTTTACGAGCAGTACTTC
CDR3aa: CASSFTGFYEQYF

v_gene: TRBV11-2
d_gene: TRBD1
abundance: NA
j_gene: TRBJ1-2
CDR3nt: TGTGCCAGCAGATCTCCCGGGACAGCTAACTATGGCTACACCTTC
CDR3aa: CASRSPGTANYGYTF

v_gene: TRBV6-5
d_gene: TRBD1
abundance: NA
j_gene: TRBJ2-3
CDR3nt: TGTGCCAGCAGTTCTCCCGGGACAGCCCTCACAGATACGCAGTATTTT
CDR3aa: CASSSPGTALTDTQYF

v_gene: TRBV30
d_gene: NA
abundance: NA
j_gene: TRBJ2-7
CDR3nt: TGTGCCTGGAGTTCGGGGGGCAGCTCCTACGAGCAGTACTTC
CDR3aa: CAWSSGGSSYEQYF

v_gene: TRBV3-1/TRBV3-2
d_gene: TRBD2
abundance: NA
j_gene: TRBJ2-5
CDR3nt: TGTGCCAGCAGCCTTACTAGCGGGGGGTACCAAGAGACCCAGTACTTC
CDR3aa: CASSLTSGGYQETQYF

v_gene: TRBV4-3
d_gene: TRBD2
abundance: NA
j_gene: TRBJ2-2
CDR3nt: TGCGCCAGCAGCCAAGATTTAGACGGGGGGACCTTCACCGGGGAGCTGTTTTTT
CDR3aa: CASSQDLDGGTFTGELFF

v_gene: TRBV18
d_gene: TRBD1
abundance: NA
j_gene: TRBJ2-4
CDR3nt: TGTGCCAGCTCACCACCAGGGGGCGCAGTCAACATTCAGTACTTC
CDR3aa: CASSPPGGAVNIQYF

v_gene: TRBV5-1
d_gene: TRBD2
abundance: NA
j_gene: TRBJ2-5
CDR3nt: TGCGCCAGCAGTACTAGCGGGGGGGCAGGAGAGACCCAGTACTTC
CDR3aa: CASSTSGGAGETQYF

v_gene: TRBV10-3
d_gene: TRBD1
abundance: NA
j_gene: TRBJ2-1
CDR3nt: TGTGCCATCCGACAGGGGTTCTACAATGAGCAGTTCTTC
CDR3aa: CAIRQGFYNEQFF

v_gene: TRBV3-1/TRBV3-2
d_gene: TRBD1
abundance: NA
j_gene: TRBJ1-4
CDR3nt: TGTGCCAGCAGCCAAGAGGGGACAGGGGGAAATGAAAAACTGTTTTTT
CDR3aa: CASSQEGTGGNEKLFF

v_gene: TRBV6-2/TRBV6-3
d_gene: TRBD2
abundance: NA
j_gene: TRBJ2-1
CDR3nt: TGTGCCAGCAGTTATTCCTTTGGGGCAGCGGGGGGGCCGGAGGAGCAGTTCTTC
CDR3aa: CASSYSFGAAGGPEEQFF

v_gene: TRBV15
d_gene: TRBD2
abundance: NA
j_gene: TRBJ2-3
CDR3nt: TGTGCCACCAGCAGAGGGACTAGCGGGCGAGATACGCAGTATTTT
CDR3aa: CATSRGTSGRDTQYF

v_gene: TRBV3-1/TRBV3-2
d_gene: TRBD1
abundance: NA
j_gene: TRBJ2-1
CDR3nt: TGTGCCAGCAGCCAAGCAGGGGGCTCTTACAATGAGCAGTTCTTC
CDR3aa: CASSQAGGSYNEQFF

v_gene: TRBV6-2/TRBV6-3
d_gene: TRBD2
abundance: NA
j_gene: TRBJ2-5
CDR3nt: TGTGCCAGCAGCACCGGGACTAGCGGGCCCTGGGAGACCCAGTACTTC
CDR3aa: CASSTGTSGPWETQYF

v_gene: TRBV7-6
d_gene: NA
abundance: NA
j_gene: TRBJ1-3
CDR3nt: TGTGCCAGCAGCTTATTGCCTCTCGAGGGAAACACCATATATTTT
CDR3aa: CASSLLPLEGNTIYF

v_gene: TRBV4-1
d_gene: TRBD1
abundance: NA
j_gene: TRBJ2-7
CDR3nt: TGCGCCAGCAGCCTGGACAGGGGCTACTCCTACGAGCAGTACTTC
CDR3aa: CASSLDRGYSYEQYF

v_gene: TRBV19
d_gene: NA
abundance: NA
j_gene: TRBJ2-4
CDR3nt: TGTGCCAGTAGTCCGGGGAGGACAGGTCTAAACATTCAGTACTTC
CDR3aa: CASSPGRTGLNIQYF

v_gene: TRBV11-2
d_gene: TRBD2
abundance: once
j_gene: TRBJ2-5
CDR3nt: TGTGCCAGCGGGCAAGGGACTAGCGGGGGGAAGGAGACCCAGTACTTC
CDR3aa: CASGQGTSGGKETQYF

v_gene: TRBV6-5
d_gene: NA
abundance: NA
j_gene: TRBJ1-3
CDR3nt: TGTGCCAGCAGACGACAACCTCCGGTAGGAAACACCATATATTTT
CDR3aa: CASRRQPPVGNTIYF

v_gene: TRBV7-8
d_gene: NA
abundance: once
j_gene: TRBJ1-2
CDR3nt: TGTGCCAGCAGCTTCTTGGCCCCAGGGCCCTATGGCTACACCTTC
CDR3aa: CASSFLAPGPYGYTF

v_gene: TRBV11-3
d_gene: TRBD2
abundance: NA
j_gene: TRBJ2-1
CDR3nt: TGTGCCAGCAGCCTGACAGCGGGGACCCCACCGGAGCAGTTCTTC
CDR3aa: CASSLTAGTPPEQFF

v_gene: TRBV4-1
d_gene: NA
abundance: NA
j_gene: TRBJ1-3
CDR3nt: TGCGCCAGCAGCCAAGATCGGTACCTCCCGAGCTCTGGAAACACCATATATTTT
CDR3aa: CASSQDRYLPSSGNTIYF

v_gene: TRBV3-1/TRBV3-2
d_gene: NA
abundance: NA
j_gene: TRBJ1-1
CDR3nt: TGTGCCAGCAGCCCGGAAACAGAGAGTGAAGCTTTCTTT
CDR3aa: CASSPETESEAFF